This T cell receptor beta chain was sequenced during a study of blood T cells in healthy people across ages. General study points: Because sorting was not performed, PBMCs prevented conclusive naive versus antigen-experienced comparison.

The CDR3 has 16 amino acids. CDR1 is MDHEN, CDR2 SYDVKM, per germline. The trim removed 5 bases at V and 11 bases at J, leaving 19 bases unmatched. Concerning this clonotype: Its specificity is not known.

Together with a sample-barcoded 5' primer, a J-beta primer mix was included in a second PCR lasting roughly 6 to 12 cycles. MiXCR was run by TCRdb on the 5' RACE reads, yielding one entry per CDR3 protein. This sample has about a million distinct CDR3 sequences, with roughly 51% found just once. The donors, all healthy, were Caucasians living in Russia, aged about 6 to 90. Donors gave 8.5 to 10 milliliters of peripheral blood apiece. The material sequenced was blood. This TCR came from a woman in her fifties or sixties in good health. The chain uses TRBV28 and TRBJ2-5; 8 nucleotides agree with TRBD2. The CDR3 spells CASSPQRLAGHNEQYF. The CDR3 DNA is TGTGCCAGCAGTCCCCAGAGGCTAGCGGGCCACAATGAGCAGTACTTC.